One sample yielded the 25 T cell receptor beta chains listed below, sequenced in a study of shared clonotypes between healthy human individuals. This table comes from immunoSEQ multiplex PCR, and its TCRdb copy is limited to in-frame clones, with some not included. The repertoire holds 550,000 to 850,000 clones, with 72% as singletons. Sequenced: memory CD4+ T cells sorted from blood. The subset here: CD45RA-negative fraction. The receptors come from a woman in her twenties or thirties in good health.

The chain's CDR3 is CSVEKTGGYEQYF. The CDR3 DNA reads as TGCAGCGTCGAGAAGACAGGGGGCTACGAGCAGTACTTC. The chain couples TRBV29-1 to TRBJ2-7, with TRBD1 matching over 9 bases. Germline V gene sequence: CDR1 SQVTM, CDR2 ANQGSEA. This CDR3 is 13 amino acids long. Trimming cost V 6 bases and J 3 bases; bases outside gene matches: 6.

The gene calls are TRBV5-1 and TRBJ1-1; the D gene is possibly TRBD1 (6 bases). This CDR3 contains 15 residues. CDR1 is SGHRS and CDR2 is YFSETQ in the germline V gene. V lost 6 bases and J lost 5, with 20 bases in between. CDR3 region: CASTDGDRFVTEAFF. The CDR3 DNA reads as TGCGCCAGCACCGACGGAGACAGGTTTGTGACTGAAGCTTTCTTT. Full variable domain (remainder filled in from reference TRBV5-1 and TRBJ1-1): KAGVTQTPRYLIKTRGQQVTLSCSPISGHRSVSWYQQTPGQGLQFLFEYFSETQRNKGNFPGRFSGRQFSNSRSEMNVSTLELGDSALYLCASTDGDRFVTEAFFGQGTRLTVV.

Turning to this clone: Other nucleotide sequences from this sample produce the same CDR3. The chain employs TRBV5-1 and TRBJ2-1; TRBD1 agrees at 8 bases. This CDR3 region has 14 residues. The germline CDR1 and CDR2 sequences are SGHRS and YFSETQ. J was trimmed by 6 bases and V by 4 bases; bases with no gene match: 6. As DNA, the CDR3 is TGCGCCAGCAGCCCCGGGACAGGAGGCAATGAGCAGTTCTTC. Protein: CASSPGTGGNEQFF.

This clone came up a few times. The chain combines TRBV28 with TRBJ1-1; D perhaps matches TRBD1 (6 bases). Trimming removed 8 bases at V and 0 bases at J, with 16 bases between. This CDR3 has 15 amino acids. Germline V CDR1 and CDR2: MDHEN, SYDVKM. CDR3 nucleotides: TGTGCCAGCGTGGGGTCCGGACAGTTGAACACTGAAGCTTTCTTT. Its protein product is CASVGSGQLNTEAFF.

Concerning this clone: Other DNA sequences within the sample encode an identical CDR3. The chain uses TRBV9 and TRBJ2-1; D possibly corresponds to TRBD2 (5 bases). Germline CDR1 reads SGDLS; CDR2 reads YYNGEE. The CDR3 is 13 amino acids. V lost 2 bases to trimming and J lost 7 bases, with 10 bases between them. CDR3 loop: CASSVGVENEQFF. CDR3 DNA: TGTGCCAGCAGCGTCGGGGTAGAGAATGAGCAGTTCTTC. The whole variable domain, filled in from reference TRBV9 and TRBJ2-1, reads DSGVTQTPKHLITATGQRVTLRCSPRSGDLSVYWYQQSLDQGLQFLIQYYNGEERAKGNILERFSAQQFPDLHSELNLSSLELGDSALYFCASSVGVENEQFFGPGTRLTVL.

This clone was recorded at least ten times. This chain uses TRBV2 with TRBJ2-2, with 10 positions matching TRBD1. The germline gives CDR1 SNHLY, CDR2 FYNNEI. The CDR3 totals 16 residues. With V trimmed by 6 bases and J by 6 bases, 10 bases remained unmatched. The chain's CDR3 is CASRRQGARMAGELFF. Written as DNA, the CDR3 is TGTGCCAGCAGAAGACAGGGGGCGCGAATGGCCGGGGAGCTGTTTTTT.

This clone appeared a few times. This CDR3 reads CASSSRTDYGYTF. Here the CDR3 DNA reads TGTGCCAGCAGCTCCAGGACAGACTATGGCTACACCTTC. The chain links TRBV7-9 to TRBJ1-2; TRBD1 might be the D (6 bases). Trimming took 4 bases from V and 3 from J, leaving 9 bases between them. CDR3 length equals 13 residues. Germline-derived CDR1 and CDR2 are SEHNR and FQNEAQ (reference sequence).

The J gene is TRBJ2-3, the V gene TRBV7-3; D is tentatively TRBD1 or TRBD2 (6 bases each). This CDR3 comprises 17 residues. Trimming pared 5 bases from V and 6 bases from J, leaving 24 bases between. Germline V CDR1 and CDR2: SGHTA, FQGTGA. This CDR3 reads CASSPGGQGSIRDTQYF. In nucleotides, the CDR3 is TGTGCCAGCAGCCCCGGGGGCCAGGGTAGCATTCGGGATACGCAGTATTTT.

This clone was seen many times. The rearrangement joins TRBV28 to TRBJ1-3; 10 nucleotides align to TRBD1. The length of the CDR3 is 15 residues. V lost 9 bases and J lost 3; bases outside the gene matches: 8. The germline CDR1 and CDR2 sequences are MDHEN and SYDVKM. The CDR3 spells CASNRQGANGNTIYF. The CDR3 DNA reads TGTGCCAGTAACCGACAGGGGGCAAATGGAAACACCATATATTTT.

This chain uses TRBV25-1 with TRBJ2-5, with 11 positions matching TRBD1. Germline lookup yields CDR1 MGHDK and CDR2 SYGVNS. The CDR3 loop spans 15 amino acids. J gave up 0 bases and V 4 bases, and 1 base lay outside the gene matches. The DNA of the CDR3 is TGTGCCAGCAGTGGGACAGGGGGCTACCAAGAGACCCAGTACTTC. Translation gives CASSGTGGYQETQYF.

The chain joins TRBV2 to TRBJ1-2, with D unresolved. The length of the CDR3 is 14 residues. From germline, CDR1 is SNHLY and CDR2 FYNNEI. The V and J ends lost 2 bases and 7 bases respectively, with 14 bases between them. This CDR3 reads CASSELGGRSGYTF. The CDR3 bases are TGTGCCAGCAGTGAACTTGGCGGGAGGAGTGGCTACACCTTC.

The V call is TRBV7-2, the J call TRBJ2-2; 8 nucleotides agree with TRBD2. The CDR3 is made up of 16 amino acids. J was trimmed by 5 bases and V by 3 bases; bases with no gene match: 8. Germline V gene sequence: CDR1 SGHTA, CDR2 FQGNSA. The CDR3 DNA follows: TGTGCCAGCAGCTTCCTACAAGCGGGAGATACCGGGGAGCTGTTTTTT. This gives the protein CASSFLQAGDTGELFF.

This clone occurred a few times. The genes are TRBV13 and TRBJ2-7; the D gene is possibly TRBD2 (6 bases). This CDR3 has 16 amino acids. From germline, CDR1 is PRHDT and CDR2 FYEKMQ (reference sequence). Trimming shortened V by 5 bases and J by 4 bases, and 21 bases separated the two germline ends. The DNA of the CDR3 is TGTGCCAGCAGCGCCGGGTCGTGGGGGAGGAAATACGAGCAGTACTTC. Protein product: CASSAGSWGRKYEQYF. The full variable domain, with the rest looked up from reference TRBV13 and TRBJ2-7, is AAGVIQSPRHLIKEKRETATLKCYPIPRHDTVYWYQQGPGQDPQFLISFYEKMQSDKGSIPDRFSAQQFSDYHSELNMSSLELGDSALYFCASSAGSWGRKYEQYFGPGTRLTVT.

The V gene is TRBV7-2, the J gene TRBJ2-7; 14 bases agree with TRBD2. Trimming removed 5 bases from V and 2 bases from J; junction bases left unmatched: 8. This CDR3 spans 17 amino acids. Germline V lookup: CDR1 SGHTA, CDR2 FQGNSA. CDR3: CASSKTGTSGSPYEQYF. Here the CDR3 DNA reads TGTGCCAGCAGCAAAACCGGGACTAGCGGGAGTCCCTACGAGCAGTACTTC.

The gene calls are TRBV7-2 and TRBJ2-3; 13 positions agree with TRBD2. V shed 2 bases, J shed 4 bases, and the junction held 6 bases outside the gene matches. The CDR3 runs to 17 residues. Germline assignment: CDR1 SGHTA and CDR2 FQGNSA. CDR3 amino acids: CASSLRGTSGISDTQYF. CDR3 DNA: TGTGCCAGCAGCTTACGCGGGACTAGCGGGATATCAGATACGCAGTATTTT.

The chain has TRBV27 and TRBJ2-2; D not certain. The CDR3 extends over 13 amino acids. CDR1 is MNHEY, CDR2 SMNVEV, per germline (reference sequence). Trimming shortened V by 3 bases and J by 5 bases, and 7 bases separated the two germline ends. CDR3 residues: CASSLWATGELFF. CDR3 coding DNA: TGTGCCAGCAGTTTGTGGGCAACCGGGGAGCTGTTTTTT.

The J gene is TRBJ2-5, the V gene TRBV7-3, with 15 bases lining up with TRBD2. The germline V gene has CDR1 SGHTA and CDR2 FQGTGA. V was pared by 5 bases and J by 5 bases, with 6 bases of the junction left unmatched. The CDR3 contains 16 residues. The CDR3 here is CASSSSGTSGRETQYF. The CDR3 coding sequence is TGTGCCAGCAGCAGCTCCGGGACTAGCGGGAGGGAGACCCAGTACTTC.

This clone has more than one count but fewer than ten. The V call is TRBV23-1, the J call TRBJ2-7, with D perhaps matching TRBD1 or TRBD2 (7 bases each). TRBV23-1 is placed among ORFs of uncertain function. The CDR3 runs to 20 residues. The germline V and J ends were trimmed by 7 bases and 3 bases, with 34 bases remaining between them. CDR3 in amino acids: CASNQGGGVAADETGYEQYF. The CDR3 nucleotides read TGCGCCAGCAACCAGGGGGGGGGAGTAGCGGCCGACGAAACCGGCTACGAGCAGTACTTC.

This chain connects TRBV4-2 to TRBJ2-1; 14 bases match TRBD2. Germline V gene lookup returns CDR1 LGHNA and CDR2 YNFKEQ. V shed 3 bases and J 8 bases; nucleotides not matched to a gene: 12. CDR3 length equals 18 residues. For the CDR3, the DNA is TGTGCCAGCAGCCAGGAACCCCAGGGACTAGCGGGAGCCCATGAGCAGTTCTTC. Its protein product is CASSQEPQGLAGAHEQFF.

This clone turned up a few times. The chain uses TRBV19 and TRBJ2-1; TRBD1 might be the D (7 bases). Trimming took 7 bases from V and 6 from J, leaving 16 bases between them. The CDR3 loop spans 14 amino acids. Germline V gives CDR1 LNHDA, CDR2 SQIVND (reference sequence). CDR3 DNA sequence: TGTGCCAGTACAGGGGGGCAATACGGCAATGAGCAGTTCTTC. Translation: CASTGGQYGNEQFF.

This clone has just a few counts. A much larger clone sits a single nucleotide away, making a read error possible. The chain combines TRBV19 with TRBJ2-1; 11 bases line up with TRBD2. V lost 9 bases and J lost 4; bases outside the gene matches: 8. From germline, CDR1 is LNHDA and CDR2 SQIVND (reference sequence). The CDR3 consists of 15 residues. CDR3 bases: TGTGCCAGCACCGCCGGGACTAGCGGATACAATGAGCAGTTCTTC. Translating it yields CASTAGTSGYNEQFF.

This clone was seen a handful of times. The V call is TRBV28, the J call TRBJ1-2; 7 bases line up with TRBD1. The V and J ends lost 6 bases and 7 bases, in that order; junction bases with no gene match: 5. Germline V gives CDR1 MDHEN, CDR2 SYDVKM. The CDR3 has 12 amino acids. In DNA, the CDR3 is TGTGCCAGCAGACAGACAGGGACTGGCTACACCTTC. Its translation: CASRQTGTGYTF.

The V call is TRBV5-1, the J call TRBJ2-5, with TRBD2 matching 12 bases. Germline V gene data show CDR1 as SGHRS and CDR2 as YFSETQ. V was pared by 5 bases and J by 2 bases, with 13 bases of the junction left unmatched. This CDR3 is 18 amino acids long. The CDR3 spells CASSFRPSGRGAQETQYF. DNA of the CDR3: TGCGCCAGCAGTTTCAGACCTAGCGGGAGGGGGGCACAAGAGACCCAGTACTTC.

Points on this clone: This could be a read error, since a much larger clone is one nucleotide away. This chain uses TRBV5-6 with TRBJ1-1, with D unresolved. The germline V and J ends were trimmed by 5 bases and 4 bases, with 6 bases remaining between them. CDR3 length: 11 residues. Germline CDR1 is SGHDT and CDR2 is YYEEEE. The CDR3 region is CASSWGTEAFF. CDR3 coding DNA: TGTGCCAGCAGTTGGGGCACTGAAGCTTTCTTT.

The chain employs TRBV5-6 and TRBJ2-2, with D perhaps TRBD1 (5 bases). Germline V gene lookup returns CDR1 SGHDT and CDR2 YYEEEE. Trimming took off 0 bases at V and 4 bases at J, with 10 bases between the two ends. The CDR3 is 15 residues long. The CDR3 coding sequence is TGTGCCAGCAGCTTGGTCGCAGGGATCACCGGGGAGCTGTTTTTT. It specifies CASSLVAGITGELFF.